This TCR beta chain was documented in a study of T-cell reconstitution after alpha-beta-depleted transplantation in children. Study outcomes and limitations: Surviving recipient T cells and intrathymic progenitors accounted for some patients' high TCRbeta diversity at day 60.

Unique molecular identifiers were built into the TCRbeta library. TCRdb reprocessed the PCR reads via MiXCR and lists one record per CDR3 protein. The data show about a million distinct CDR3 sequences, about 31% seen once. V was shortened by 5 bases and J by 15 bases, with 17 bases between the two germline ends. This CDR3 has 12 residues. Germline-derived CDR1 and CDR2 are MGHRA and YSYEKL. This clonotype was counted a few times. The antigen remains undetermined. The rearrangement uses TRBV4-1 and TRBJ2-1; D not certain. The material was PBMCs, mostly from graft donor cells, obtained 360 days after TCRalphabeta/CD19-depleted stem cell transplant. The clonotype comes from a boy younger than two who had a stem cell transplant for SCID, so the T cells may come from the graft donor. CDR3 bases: TGCGCCAGCAGCGAAGGCCGGTTCGTTAGGTTCTTC. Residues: CASSEGRFVRFF.